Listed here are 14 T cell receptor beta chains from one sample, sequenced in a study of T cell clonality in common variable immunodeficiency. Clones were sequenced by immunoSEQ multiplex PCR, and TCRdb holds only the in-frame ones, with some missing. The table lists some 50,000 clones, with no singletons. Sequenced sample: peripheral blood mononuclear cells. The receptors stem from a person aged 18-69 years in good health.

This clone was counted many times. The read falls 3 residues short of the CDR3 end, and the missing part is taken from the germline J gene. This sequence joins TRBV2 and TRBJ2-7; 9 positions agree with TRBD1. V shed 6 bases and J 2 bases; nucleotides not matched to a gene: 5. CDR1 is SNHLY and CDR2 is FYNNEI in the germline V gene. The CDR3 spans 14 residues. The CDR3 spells CASRSDRGAYEQYF. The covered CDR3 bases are TGTGCCAGCAGGTCGGACAGGGGAGCCTACGAG.

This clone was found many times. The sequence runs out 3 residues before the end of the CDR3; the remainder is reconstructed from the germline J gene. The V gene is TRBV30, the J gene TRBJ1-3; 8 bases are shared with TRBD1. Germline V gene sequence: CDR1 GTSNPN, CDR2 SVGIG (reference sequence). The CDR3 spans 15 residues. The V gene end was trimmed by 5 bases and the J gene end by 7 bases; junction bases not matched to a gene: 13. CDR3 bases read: TGTGCCTGGTCTAAACACCGGGACAGGAGGAACACC. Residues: CAWSKHRDRRNT. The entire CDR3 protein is CAWSKHRDRRNTIYF.

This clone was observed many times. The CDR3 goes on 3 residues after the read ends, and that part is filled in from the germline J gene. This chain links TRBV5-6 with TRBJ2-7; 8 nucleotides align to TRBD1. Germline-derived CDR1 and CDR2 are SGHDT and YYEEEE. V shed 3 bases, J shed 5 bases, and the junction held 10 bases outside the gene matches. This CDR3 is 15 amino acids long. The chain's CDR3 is CASSSTSGTGNEQYF. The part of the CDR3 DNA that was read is TGTGCCAGCAGCTCTACCTCCGGGACAGGAAACGAG.

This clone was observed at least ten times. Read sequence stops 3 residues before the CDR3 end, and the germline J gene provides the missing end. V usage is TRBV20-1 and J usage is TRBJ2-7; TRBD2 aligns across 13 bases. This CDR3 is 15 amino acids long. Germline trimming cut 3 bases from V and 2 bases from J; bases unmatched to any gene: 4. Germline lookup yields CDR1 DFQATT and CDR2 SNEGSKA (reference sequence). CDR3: CSASGLAGATYEQYF. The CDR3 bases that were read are TGCAGTGCTAGCGGACTAGCGGGGGCGACCTACGAG.

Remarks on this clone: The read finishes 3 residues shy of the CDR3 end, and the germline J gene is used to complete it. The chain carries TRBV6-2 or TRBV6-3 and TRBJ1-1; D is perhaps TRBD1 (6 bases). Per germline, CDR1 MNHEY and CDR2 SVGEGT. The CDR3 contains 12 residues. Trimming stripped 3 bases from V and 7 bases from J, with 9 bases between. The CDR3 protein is CASSYSRGEAFF. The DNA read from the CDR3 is TGTGCCAGCAGTTATAGCAGGGGTGAA.

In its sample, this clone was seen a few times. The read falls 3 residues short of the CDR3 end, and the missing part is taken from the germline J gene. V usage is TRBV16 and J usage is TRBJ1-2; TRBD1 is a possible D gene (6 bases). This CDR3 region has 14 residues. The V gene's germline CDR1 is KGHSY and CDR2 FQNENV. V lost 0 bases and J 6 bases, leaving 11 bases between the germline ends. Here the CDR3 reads CASSQSSGGHGYTF. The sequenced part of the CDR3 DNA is TGTGCCAGCAGCCAATCTTCGGGGGGGCATGGC. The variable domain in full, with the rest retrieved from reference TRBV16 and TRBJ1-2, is GEEVAQTPKHLVRGEGQKAKLYCAPIKGHSYVFWYQQVLKNEFKFLISFQNENVFDETGMPKERFSAKCLPNSPCSLEIQATKLEDSAVYFCASSQSSGGHGYTFGSGTRLTVV.

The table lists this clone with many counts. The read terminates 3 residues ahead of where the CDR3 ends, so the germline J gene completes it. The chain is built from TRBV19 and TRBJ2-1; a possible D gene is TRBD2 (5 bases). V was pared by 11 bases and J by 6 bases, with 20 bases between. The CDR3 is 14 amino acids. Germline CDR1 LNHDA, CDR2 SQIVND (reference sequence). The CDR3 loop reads CAAGTGNMGNEQFF. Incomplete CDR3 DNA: TGTGCCGCGGGCACGGGTAATATGGGCAATGAG.

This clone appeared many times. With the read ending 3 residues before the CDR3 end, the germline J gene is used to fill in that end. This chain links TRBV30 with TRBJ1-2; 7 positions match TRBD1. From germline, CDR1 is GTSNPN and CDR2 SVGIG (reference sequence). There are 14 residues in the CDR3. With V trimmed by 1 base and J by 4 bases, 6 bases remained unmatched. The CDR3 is CAWSGQGLAYGYTF. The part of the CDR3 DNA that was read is TGTGCCTGGAGTGGACAGGGTTTGGCCTATGGC.

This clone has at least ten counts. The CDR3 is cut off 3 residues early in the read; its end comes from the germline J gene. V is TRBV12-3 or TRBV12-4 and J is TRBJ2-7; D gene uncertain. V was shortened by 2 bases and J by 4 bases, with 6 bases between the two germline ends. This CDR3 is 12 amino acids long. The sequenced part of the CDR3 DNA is TGTGCCAGCAGTTTATCAGGTTACGAG. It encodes CASSLSGYE. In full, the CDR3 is CASSLSGYEQYF.

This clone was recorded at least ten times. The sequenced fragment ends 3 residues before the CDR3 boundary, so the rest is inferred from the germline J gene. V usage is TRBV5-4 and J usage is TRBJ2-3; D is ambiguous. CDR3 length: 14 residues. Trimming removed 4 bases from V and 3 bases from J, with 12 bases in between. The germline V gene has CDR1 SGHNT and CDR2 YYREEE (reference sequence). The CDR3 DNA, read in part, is TGTGCCAGCAGCAGGGCCCTCGATACAGATACG. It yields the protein CASSRALDTDT. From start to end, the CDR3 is CASSRALDTDTQYF.

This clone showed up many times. The CDR3 is CASSAIPRTSGTDTQYF. The CDR3 DNA, read in part, is TGCGCCAGCAGCGCGATCCCCCGGACTAGCGGTACAGATACG. V and J are TRBV5-1 and TRBJ2-3, with 10 bases aligning to TRBD2. The read finishes 3 residues shy of the CDR3 end, and the germline J gene is used to complete it. Germline V CDR1 and CDR2: SGHRS, YFSETQ. The CDR3 is made up of 17 amino acids. The ends lost 4 bases at V and 3 bases at J; junction bases unmatched: 11. Full variable domain (missing parts from reference TRBV5-1 and TRBJ2-3): KAGVTQTPRYLIKTRGQQVTLSCSPISGHRSVSWYQQTPGQGLQFLFEYFSETQRNKGNFPGRFSGRQFSNSRSEMNVSTLELGDSALYLCASSAIPRTSGTDTQYFGPGTRLTVL.

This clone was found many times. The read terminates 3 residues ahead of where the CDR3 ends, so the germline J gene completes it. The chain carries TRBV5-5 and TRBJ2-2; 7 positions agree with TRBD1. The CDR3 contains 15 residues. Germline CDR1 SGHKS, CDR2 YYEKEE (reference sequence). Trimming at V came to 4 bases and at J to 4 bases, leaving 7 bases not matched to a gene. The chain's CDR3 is CASSLGTEGTGELFF. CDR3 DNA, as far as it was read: TGTGCCAGCAGCCTCGGGACAGAAGGCACCGGGGAG.

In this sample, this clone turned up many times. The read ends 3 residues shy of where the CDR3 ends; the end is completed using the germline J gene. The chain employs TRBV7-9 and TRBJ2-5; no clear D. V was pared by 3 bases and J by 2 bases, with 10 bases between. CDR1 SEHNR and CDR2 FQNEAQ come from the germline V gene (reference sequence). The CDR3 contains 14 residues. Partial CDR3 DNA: TGTGCCAGCAGCTTGATTACCCTACAAGAGACC. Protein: CASSLITLQET. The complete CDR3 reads CASSLITLQETQYF. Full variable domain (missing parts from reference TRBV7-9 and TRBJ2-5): DTGVSQNPRHKITKRGQNVTFRCDPISEHNRLYWYRQTLGQGPEFLTYFQNEAQLEKSRLLSDRFSAERPKGSFSTLEIQRTEQGDSAMYLCASSLITLQETQYFGPGTRLLVL.

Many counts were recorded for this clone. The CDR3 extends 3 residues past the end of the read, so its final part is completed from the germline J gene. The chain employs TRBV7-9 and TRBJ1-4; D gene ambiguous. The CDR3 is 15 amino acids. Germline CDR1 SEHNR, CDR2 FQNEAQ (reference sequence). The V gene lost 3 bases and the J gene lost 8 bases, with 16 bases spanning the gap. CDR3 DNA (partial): TGTGCCAGCAGCTTTGATGGGCGGGTTGGGGAAAAA. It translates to CASSFDGRVGEK. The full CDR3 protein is CASSFDGRVGEKLFF.